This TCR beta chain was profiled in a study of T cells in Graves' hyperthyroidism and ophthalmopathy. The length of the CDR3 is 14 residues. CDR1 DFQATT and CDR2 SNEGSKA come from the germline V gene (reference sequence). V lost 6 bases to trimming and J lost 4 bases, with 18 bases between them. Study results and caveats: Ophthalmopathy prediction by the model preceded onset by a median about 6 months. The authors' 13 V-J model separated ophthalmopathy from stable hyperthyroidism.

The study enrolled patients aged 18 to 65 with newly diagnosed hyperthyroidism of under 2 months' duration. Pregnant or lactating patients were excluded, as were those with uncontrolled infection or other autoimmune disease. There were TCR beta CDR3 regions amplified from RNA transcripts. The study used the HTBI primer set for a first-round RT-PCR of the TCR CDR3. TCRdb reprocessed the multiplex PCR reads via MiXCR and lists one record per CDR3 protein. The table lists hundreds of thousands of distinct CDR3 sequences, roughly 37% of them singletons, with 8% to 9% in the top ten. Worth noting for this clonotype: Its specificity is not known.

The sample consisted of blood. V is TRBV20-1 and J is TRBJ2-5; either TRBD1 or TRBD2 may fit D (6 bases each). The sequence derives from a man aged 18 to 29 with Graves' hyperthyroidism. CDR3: CSAPPRGAVETQYF. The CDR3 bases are TGCAGTGCCCCCCCGAGGGGGGCCGTAGAGACCCAGTACTTC.